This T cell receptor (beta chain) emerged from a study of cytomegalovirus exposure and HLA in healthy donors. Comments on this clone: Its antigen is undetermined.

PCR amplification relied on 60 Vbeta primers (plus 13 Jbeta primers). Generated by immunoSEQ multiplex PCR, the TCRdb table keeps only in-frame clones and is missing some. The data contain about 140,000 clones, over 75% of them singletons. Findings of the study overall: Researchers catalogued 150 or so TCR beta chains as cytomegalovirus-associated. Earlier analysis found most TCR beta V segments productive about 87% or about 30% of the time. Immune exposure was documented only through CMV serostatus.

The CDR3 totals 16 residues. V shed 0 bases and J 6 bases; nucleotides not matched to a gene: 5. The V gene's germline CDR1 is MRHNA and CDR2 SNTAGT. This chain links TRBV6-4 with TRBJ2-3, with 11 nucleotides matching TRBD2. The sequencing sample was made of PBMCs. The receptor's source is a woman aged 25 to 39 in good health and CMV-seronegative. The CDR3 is CASSDSASGGLDTQYF. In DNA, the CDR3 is TGTGCCAGCAGTGACTCGGCTAGCGGGGGGTTGGATACGCAGTATTTT.